One and the same sample provided the 6 T cell receptor beta chains below, sequenced in a study of blood T cell repertoires in COVID-19. The protocol was immunoSEQ multiplex PCR, while the TCRdb copy is restricted to in-frame clones and leaves out a portion. The sample contains about 320,000 clones, 80% to 90% of which appear only once. The material sequenced was PBMCs or T cells enriched from blood (not recorded which). These receptors were collected from a man aged 25-40 years who had recovered from COVID-19.

The chain employs TRBV30 and TRBJ1-4; TRBD1 might be the D (6 bases). The CDR3 runs to 14 residues. Deletions cut 4 bases from V and 8 bases from J, with 17 bases between. Germline-derived CDR1 and CDR2 are GTSNPN and SVGIG (reference sequence). The CDR3 coding sequence is TGTGCCTGGACTCGACAGGCGGTGGGAGAAAAACTGTTTTTT. It yields the protein CAWTRQAVGEKLFF.

Here the CDR3 reads CASSGIGGGTDTQYF. The CDR3 region has the DNA TGCGCCAGCAGTGGGATAGGCGGCGGCACAGATACGCAGTATTTT. This sequence joins TRBV10-1 and TRBJ2-3, with D unresolved. The V gene lost 4 bases and the J gene lost 1 base, with 12 bases spanning the gap. The CDR3 sequence is 15 residues long. Germline assignment: CDR1 WNHNN and CDR2 SYGVQD (reference sequence).

The V call is TRBV2, the J call TRBJ2-7; 8 nucleotides align to TRBD2. CDR3 length equals 15 residues. Per the germline V gene, CDR1 is SNHLY and CDR2 is FYNNEI. The J segment lost 2 bases and the V segment lost 7 bases, leaving 10 bases of the junction unmatched. The DNA of the CDR3 is TGTGCCAGCACCGGGGGGACTAGGAGGACCTACGAGCAGTACTTC. It encodes CASTGGTRRTYEQYF. Filled out from reference TRBV2 and TRBJ2-7, the complete variable domain reads EPEVTQTPSHQVTQMGQEVILRCVPISNHLYFYWYRQILGQKVEFLVSFYNNEISEKSEIFDDQFSVERPDGSNFTLKIRSTKLEDSAMYFCASTGGTRRTYEQYFGPGTRLTVT.

The chain recombines TRBV11-2 with TRBJ2-7; 11 bases map to TRBD2. CDR3 length: 15 residues. The germline V gene encodes CDR1 SGHAT and CDR2 FQNNGV. V dropped 3 bases and J dropped 2; count of bases not matched to a gene: 3. In nucleotides, the CDR3 is TGTGCCAGCAGCTTGACACTAGCGGGGGCCTACGAGCAGTACTTC. Its translation: CASSLTLAGAYEQYF.

This rearrangement joins TRBV7-9 to TRBJ2-7; D call uncertain. The CDR3 has 14 amino acids. The V end lost 4 bases, the J end lost 0 bases, and 10 bases lay between the germline ends. The V gene's germline CDR1 is SEHNR and CDR2 FQNEAQ (reference sequence). CDR3: CASSSTVSSYEQYF. The CDR3, as DNA: TGTGCCAGCAGCTCTACAGTTAGCTCCTACGAGCAGTACTTC.

This clone has a handful of counts. The chain is built from TRBV4-2 and TRBJ2-1, with 12 nucleotides matching TRBD2. CDR1 LGHNA and CDR2 YNFKEQ come from the germline V gene. The trim removed 2 bases at V and 5 bases at J, leaving 4 bases unmatched. This CDR3 comprises 16 residues. CDR3 residues: CASSQLAGGPHNEQFF. Written as DNA, the CDR3 is TGTGCCAGCAGCCAACTAGCGGGGGGGCCCCACAATGAGCAGTTCTTC.